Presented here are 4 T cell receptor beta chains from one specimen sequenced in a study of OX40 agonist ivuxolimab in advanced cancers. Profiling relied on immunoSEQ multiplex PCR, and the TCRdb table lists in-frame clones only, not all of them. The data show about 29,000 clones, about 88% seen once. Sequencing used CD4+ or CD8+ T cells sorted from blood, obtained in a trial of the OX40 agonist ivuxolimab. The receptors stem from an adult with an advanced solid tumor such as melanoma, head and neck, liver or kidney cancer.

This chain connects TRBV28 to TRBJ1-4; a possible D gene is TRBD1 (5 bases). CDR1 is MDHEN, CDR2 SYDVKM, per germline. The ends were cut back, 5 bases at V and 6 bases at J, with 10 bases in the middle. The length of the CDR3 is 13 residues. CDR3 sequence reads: CASSIAGDEKLFF. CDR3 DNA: TGTGCCAGCAGTATCGCGGGGGATGAAAAACTGTTTTTT.

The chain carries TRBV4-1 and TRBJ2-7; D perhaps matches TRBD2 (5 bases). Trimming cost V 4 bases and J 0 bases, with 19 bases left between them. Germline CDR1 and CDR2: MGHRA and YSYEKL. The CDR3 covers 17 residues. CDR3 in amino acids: CASSPGMVRTSSYEQYF. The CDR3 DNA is TGCGCCAGCAGCCCGGGAATGGTACGTACGAGCTCCTACGAGCAGTACTTC.

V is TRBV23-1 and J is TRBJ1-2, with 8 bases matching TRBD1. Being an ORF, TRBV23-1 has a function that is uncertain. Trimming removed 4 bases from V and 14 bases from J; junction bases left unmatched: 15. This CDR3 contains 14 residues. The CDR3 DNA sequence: TGCGCCAGCAGTCTCCATCTCCCAGGGGGCGGAGGGACCTTC. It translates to CASSLHLPGGGGTF.

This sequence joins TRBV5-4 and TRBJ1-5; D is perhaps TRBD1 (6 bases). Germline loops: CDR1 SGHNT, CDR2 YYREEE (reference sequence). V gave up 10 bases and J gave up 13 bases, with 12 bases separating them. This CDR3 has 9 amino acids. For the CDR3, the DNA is TGTGCCGGGGGACAAGTTCAGCATTTT. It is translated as CAGGQVQHF.